This entry lists 23 T cell receptor beta chains sequenced from one sample in a study of shared clonotypes between healthy human individuals. The naive CD8 subset, CD45RO-negative cells positively selected for CCR7, excluded terminally differentiated effector memory CD45RA+ cells. This table comes from immunoSEQ multiplex PCR, and its TCRdb copy is limited to in-frame clones, with some not included. The sample records about 2.2 million clones, approximately 94% being singletons. Sequences were obtained from naive CD8+ T cells from PBMCs. The receptors shown here come from a man aged 18 to 30 in good health. Some clones in this sample may be carry-over from other donors' samples.

This clone occurred once. The gene calls are TRBV28 and TRBJ1-2; D remains ambiguous. V gave up 10 bases and J gave up 8 bases, with 23 bases separating them. The germline V gene has CDR1 MDHEN and CDR2 SYDVKM. The CDR3 extends over 14 amino acids. This chain's CDR3 is CATSFWSHSEGYTF. DNA of the CDR3: TGTGCCACCTCTTTCTGGAGCCACTCGGAAGGCTACACCTTC.

The V gene is TRBV7-9, the J gene TRBJ2-7, with D unresolved. Germline assignment: CDR1 SEHNR and CDR2 FQNEAQ (reference sequence). V was trimmed by 5 bases and J by 2 bases, leaving 13 bases between them. This CDR3 region has 14 residues. The CDR3: CASSPRADPYEQYF. DNA of the CDR3: TGTGCCAGCAGCCCACGCGCAGACCCCTACGAGCAGTACTTC. The full variable domain, its missing parts supplied by reference TRBV7-9 and TRBJ2-7, is DTGVSQNPRHKITKRGQNVTFRCDPISEHNRLYWYRQTLGQGPEFLTYFQNEAQLEKSRLLSDRFSAERPKGSFSTLEIQRTEQGDSAMYLCASSPRADPYEQYFGPGTRLTVT.

The chain combines TRBV5-4 with TRBJ2-7; D is unresolved. Trimming shortened V by 2 bases and J by 9 bases, and 15 bases separated the two germline ends. Germline CDR1 is SGHNT and CDR2 is YYREEE (reference sequence). The CDR3 length is 13 residues. The CDR3 here is CASSFGQPVAQYF. CDR3 nucleotide sequence: TGTGCCAGCAGCTTTGGCCAGCCAGTCGCGCAGTACTTC.

The chain links TRBV2 to TRBJ2-2; 8 bases map to TRBD1. The CDR3 length is 15 residues. Germline CDR1 reads SNHLY; CDR2 reads FYNNEI. Trimming removed 8 bases from V and 3 bases from J; junction bases left unmatched: 8. The CDR3 DNA is TGTGCCAGCGGGAGGACAGGGCGGGACACCGGGGAGCTGTTTTTT. Translated, it gives CASGRTGRDTGELFF.

The chain couples TRBV5-1 to TRBJ1-4, with D hard to call. CDR3 length: 14 residues. V was clipped by 3 bases and J by 5 bases, with 11 bases between them. Per the germline V gene, CDR1 is SGHRS and CDR2 is YFSETQ. CDR3 amino acids: CASSSDRINEKLFF. The CDR3 DNA follows: TGCGCCAGCAGCTCTGATCGGATAAATGAAAAACTGTTTTTT.

The V gene is TRBV7-9, the J gene TRBJ2-2, with 10 bases matching TRBD1. The junction had 7 bases not matched to a gene; V was cut back by 4 bases and J by 5 bases. This CDR3 is built from 16 residues. CDR1 SEHNR and CDR2 FQNEAQ come from the germline V gene (reference sequence). CDR3 residues: CASSSNRDRGTGELFF. Here the CDR3 DNA reads TGTGCCAGCAGCTCAAACCGGGACAGGGGAACCGGGGAGCTGTTTTTT.

This chain joins TRBV10-3 and TRBJ2-7; TRBD1 might be the D (6 bases). V was cut by 1 base and J by 7 bases, with 8 bases left in between. CDR3 size: 12 residues. Germline V gene data show CDR1 as ENHRY and CDR2 as SYGVKD. CDR3 in DNA: TGTGCCATCAGTGAGTTCGACAGGGAGCAGTACTTC. Residues: CAISEFDREQYF.

The chain uses TRBV4-1 and TRBJ1-1; D is ambiguous. V was shortened by 1 base and J by 1 base, with 10 bases between the two germline ends. Germline V gene sequence: CDR1 MGHRA, CDR2 YSYEKL. The CDR3 is 15 amino acids. This CDR3 is CASSQGEGRNTEAFF. DNA for the CDR3: TGCGCCAGCAGCCAAGGGGAAGGAAGGAACACTGAAGCTTTCTTT.

This sequence joins TRBV15 and TRBJ2-3, with D unclear. Between the trimmed V and J ends, which lost 5 bases and 2 bases, there was a span of 20 bases. Looked up from germline, CDR1 is LNHNV and CDR2 is YYDKDF (reference sequence). The CDR3 covers 17 residues. The CDR3 sequence is CATSRSNLRTTTDTQYF. DNA for the CDR3: TGTGCCACCAGCCGATCAAACCTCAGGACCACCACAGATACGCAGTATTTT.

This CDR3 is CASSVVTSGETQYF. The CDR3 DNA sequence: TGTGCCAGCAGCGTAGTAACTAGCGGGGAGACCCAGTACTTC. The V gene is TRBV9, the J gene TRBJ2-5; 9 positions match TRBD2. The CDR3 has 14 amino acids. V was pared by 0 bases and J by 5 bases, with 2 bases of the junction left unmatched. Per germline, CDR1 SGDLS and CDR2 YYNGEE.

Worth noting for this clone: The same CDR3 can be traced to other DNA sequences in this sample. The rearrangement uses TRBV27 and TRBJ2-7; D remains unclear. The V gene's germline CDR1 is MNHEY and CDR2 SMNVEV (reference sequence). The V and J ends lost 2 bases and 0 bases respectively, with 8 bases between them. This CDR3 is built from 14 residues. The CDR3 loop is CASSLLDSSYEQYF. The DNA for the CDR3 is TGTGCCAGCAGTTTACTAGATAGCTCCTACGAGCAGTACTTC.

This clone was counted between two and nine times. The chain is built from TRBV14 and TRBJ1-1; no reliable D call. Germline values: CDR1 SGHDN, CDR2 FVKESK. V was trimmed by 4 bases and J by 4 bases, leaving 10 bases between them. The CDR3 spans 13 residues. The CDR3 nucleotides are TGTGCCAGCAGCCCCGTTCTTCGCACTGAAGCTTTCTTT. Translated: CASSPVLRTEAFF.

The chain couples TRBV4-3 to TRBJ2-7, with D possibly being TRBD2 (5 bases). Trimming removed 4 bases at V and 3 bases at J, with 16 bases between. CDR1 is LGHNA and CDR2 is YSLEER in the germline V gene. CDR3 length: 15 amino acids. The CDR3 coding sequence is TGCGCCAGCAGCCGAGAAGGAGGCTTCCTCTACGAGCAGTACTTC. It yields the protein CASSREGGFLYEQYF.

The gene calls are TRBV15 and TRBJ1-2, with D perhaps matching TRBD1 (6 bases). Trimming took off 0 bases at V and 12 bases at J, with 17 bases between the two ends. CDR3 size: 14 residues. The germline V gene encodes CDR1 LNHNV and CDR2 YYDKDF (reference sequence). CDR3 sequence: CATSRDSGQKFHTF. CDR3 nucleotides: TGTGCCACCAGCAGAGATTCAGGACAGAAGTTCCACACCTTC. The full variable domain, with the rest looked up from reference TRBV15 and TRBJ1-2, is DAMVIQNPRYQVTQFGKPVTLSCSQTLNHNVMYWYQQKSSQAPKLLFHYYDKDFNNEADTPDNFQSRRPNTSFCFLDIRSPGLGDTAMYLCATSRDSGQKFHTFGSGTRLTVV.

This clone was found once. The V and J genes are TRBV7-2 and TRBJ2-7; TRBD1 agrees at 7 bases. Trimming removed 4 bases from V and 0 bases from J; junction bases left unmatched: 9. Germline loops: CDR1 SGHTA, CDR2 FQGNSA. The CDR3 contains 16 residues. The CDR3 protein is CASSSRQGASSYEQYF. The CDR3 DNA follows: TGTGCCAGCAGCTCCCGACAGGGTGCCAGCTCCTACGAGCAGTACTTC. The full variable domain, with the rest looked up from reference TRBV7-2 and TRBJ2-7, is GAGVSQSPSNKVTEKGKDVELRCDPISGHTALYWYRQSLGQGLEFLIYFQGNSAPDKSGLPSDRFSAERTGGSVSTLTIQRTQQEDSAVYLCASSSRQGASSYEQYFGPGTRLTVT.

The chain employs TRBV6-1 and TRBJ2-7, with no clear D. This CDR3 is 13 amino acids long. V dropped 10 bases and J dropped 5 bases, with 18 bases sitting between them. Germline CDR1 and CDR2: MNHNS and SASEGT. The CDR3 sequence: CATNVRSLNEQYF. DNA of the CDR3: TGTGCCACGAACGTGAGGTCCCTCAACGAGCAGTACTTC.

This clone was seen more than once but under ten times. The chain recombines TRBV9 with TRBJ2-1, with TRBD1 identical over 12 bases. Germline V CDR1 and CDR2: SGDLS, YYNGEE. The V segment lost 4 bases and the J segment 7 bases; nucleotides outside the gene matches: 6. This CDR3 contains 15 residues. CDR3: CASSLGTGGMNEQFF. The DNA of the CDR3 is TGTGCCAGCAGCCTAGGGACAGGGGGCATGAATGAGCAGTTCTTC.

This rearrangement joins TRBV6-1 to TRBJ2-7; TRBD2 might be the D (6 bases). There are 12 residues in the CDR3. The ends were cut back, 0 bases at V and 6 bases at J, with 6 bases in the middle. Germline CDR1 reads MNHNS; CDR2 reads SASEGT. The CDR3 protein is CASSEARGEQYF. CDR3 DNA: TGTGCCAGCAGTGAAGCGCGGGGCGAGCAGTACTTC.

This chain uses TRBV27 with TRBJ2-3; TRBD2 matches 15 bases. CDR1 and CDR2 (germline): MNHEY, SMNVEV (reference sequence). This CDR3 comprises 19 residues. Trimming cost V 2 bases and J 5 bases; bases outside gene matches: 11. For the CDR3, the DNA is TGTGCCAGCAGTTTACGGACTAGCGGGAGGGCCGGGGTGAAAGATACGCAGTATTTT. It codes for CASSLRTSGRAGVKDTQYF.

J is TRBJ2-7 and V is TRBV19; 16 bases are shared with TRBD2. Germline CDR1 reads LNHDA; CDR2 reads SQIVND (reference sequence). V dropped 5 bases and J dropped 5; count of bases not matched to a gene: 9. CDR3 length: 17 residues. In nucleotides, the CDR3 is TGTGCCAGTAGTTTGGGACTAGCGGGAGGGCCGGGGGACGAGCAGTACTTC. It encodes CASSLGLAGGPGDEQYF.

The rearrangement joins TRBV6-5 to TRBJ2-3; D might be TRBD1 (6 bases). With 7 bases removed from V and 3 bases from J, the gap between germline ends came to 17 bases. The CDR3 has 15 residues. The germline gives CDR1 MNHEY, CDR2 SVGAGI. The CDR3 reads CASTPNQGQTDTQYF. CDR3 sequence (DNA): TGTGCCAGCACCCCAAACCAGGGGCAAACAGATACGCAGTATTTT.

The chain recombines TRBV5-1 with TRBJ2-7, with TRBD1 identical over 8 bases. The CDR3 runs to 15 residues. Germline V gene lookup returns CDR1 SGHRS and CDR2 YFSETQ. V was pared by 1 base and J by 7 bases, with 10 bases of the junction left unmatched. This CDR3 reads CASSLTPGQDAEQYF. In nucleotides, the CDR3 is TGCGCCAGCAGCTTGACTCCGGGACAGGACGCTGAGCAGTACTTC.

A word on this clone: The sample holds other DNA sequences that translate to the same CDR3. The chain uses TRBV5-1 and TRBJ2-1; the D gene could be TRBD1 or TRBD2 (5 bases each). The germline V gene encodes CDR1 SGHRS and CDR2 YFSETQ. The CDR3 has 13 residues. Deletions cut 0 bases from V and 10 bases from J, with 11 bases between. CDR3 sequence (DNA): TGCGCCAGCAGCTTGGGTCTCGGGGACGAGCAGTTCTTC. Translated: CASSLGLGDEQFF.